The 7 T cell receptor beta chains below all came from one sample that was sequenced in a study of cytomegalovirus exposure and HLA in healthy donors. Libraries were prepared by immunoSEQ multiplex PCR; TCRdb keeps only in-frame clonotypes and omits some of them. The sample holds 65,000 or so clones, roughly 94% seen once. Sequencing was carried out using PBMCs. These receptors all stem from a man between 18 and 29 years old in good health and CMV-seropositive.

J is TRBJ1-1 and V is TRBV4-1; tentatively, D is TRBD1 (5 bases). The V end lost 4 bases, the J end lost 0 bases, and 15 bases lay between the germline ends. The germline V gene has CDR1 MGHRA and CDR2 YSYEKL. The CDR3 consists of 16 residues. As DNA, the CDR3 is TGCGCCAGCAGCCCCCGGGAGCAGGACATGAACACTGAAGCTTTCTTT. Protein sequence: CASSPREQDMNTEAFF.

This chain uses TRBV7-9 with TRBJ1-1; D perhaps matches TRBD1 (5 bases). The CDR3 totals 16 residues. Germline V CDR1 and CDR2: SEHNR, FQNEAQ (reference sequence). V shed 3 bases and J shed 1 base, with 15 bases lying between them. DNA for the CDR3: TGTGCCAGCAGCTTGTCCCCAGGACACGAGAACACTGAAGCTTTCTTT. Residues: CASSLSPGHENTEAFF. The whole variable domain, filled in from reference TRBV7-9 and TRBJ1-1, reads DTGVSQNPRHKITKRGQNVTFRCDPISEHNRLYWYRQTLGQGPEFLTYFQNEAQLEKSRLLSDRFSAERPKGSFSTLEIQRTEQGDSAMYLCASSLSPGHENTEAFFGQGTRLTVV.

The rearrangement joins TRBV19 to TRBJ1-5, with D unclear. Germline-derived CDR1 and CDR2 are LNHDA and SQIVND (reference sequence). With 7 bases removed from V and 3 bases from J, the gap between germline ends came to 16 bases. The CDR3 covers 15 residues. The CDR3 region has the DNA TGTGCCAGTACCCCCAAGGGAGGTCTCAATCAGCCCCAGCATTTT. It yields the protein CASTPKGGLNQPQHF.

This chain links TRBV7-9 with TRBJ1-1, with 9 bases aligning to TRBD1. V dropped 1 base and J dropped 7; count of bases not matched to a gene: 7. CDR3 length: 15 amino acids. The V gene's germline CDR1 is SEHNR and CDR2 FQNEAQ (reference sequence). The CDR3 coding sequence is TGTGCCAGCAGCTTAGGTGCGACAGGGGGAATTGAAGCTTTCTTT. Its translation is CASSLGATGGIEAFF. The full variable domain, completed using reference TRBV7-9 and TRBJ1-1, is DTGVSQNPRHKITKRGQNVTFRCDPISEHNRLYWYRQTLGQGPEFLTYFQNEAQLEKSRLLSDRFSAERPKGSFSTLEIQRTEQGDSAMYLCASSLGATGGIEAFFGQGTRLTVV.

This chain uses TRBV29-1 with TRBJ2-5, with a possible D match to TRBD2 (7 bases). The CDR3 has 14 amino acids. The ends were cut back, 4 bases at V and 5 bases at J, with 17 bases in the middle. Germline loops: CDR1 SQVTM, CDR2 ANQGSEA. The CDR3 bases are TGCAGCGTTGGGGGGACACGCGGGGGTGAGACCCAGTACTTC. Amino acids: CSVGGTRGGETQYF.

This clone was recorded once. V is TRBV25-1 and J is TRBJ2-3, with a weak D call TRBD2 (6 bases). Trimming stripped 5 bases from V and 0 bases from J, with 6 bases between. Germline assignment: CDR1 MGHDK and CDR2 SYGVNS. The CDR3 has 13 residues. The CDR3 coding sequence is TGTGCCAGCAGTAGCGGGAGCACAGATACGCAGTATTTT. Translation gives CASSSGSTDTQYF. Full variable domain (remainder filled in from reference TRBV25-1 and TRBJ2-3): EADIYQTPRYLVIGTGKKITLECSQTMGHDKMYWYQQDPGMELHLIHYSYGVNSTEKGDLSSESTVSRIRTEHFPLTLESARPSHTSQYLCASSSGSTDTQYFGPGTRLTVL.

The rearrangement joins TRBV28 to TRBJ2-7, with unresolved D. The CDR3 loop spans 14 amino acids. Trimming removed 2 bases from V and 5 bases from J, with 13 bases in between. Per the germline V gene, CDR1 is MDHEN and CDR2 is SYDVKM. CDR3 in DNA: TGTGCCAGCAGTTTACTCGTCTCCTATGACGAGCAGTACTTC. This encodes CASSLLVSYDEQYF.